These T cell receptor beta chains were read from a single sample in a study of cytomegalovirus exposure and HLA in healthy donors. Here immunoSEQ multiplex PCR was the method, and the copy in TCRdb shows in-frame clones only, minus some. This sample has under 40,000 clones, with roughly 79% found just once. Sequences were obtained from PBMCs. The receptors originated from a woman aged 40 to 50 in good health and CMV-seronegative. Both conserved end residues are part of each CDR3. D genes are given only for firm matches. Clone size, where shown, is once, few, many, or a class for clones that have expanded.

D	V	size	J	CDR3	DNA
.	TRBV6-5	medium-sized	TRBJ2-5	CASSYQGRYSETQYF	TGTGCCAGCAGTTACCAGGGCCGGTATTCGGAGACCCAGTACTTC
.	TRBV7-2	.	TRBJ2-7	CASSSDRFVEQYF	TGTGCCAGCAGCTCTGACAGGTTTGTCGAGCAGTACTTC
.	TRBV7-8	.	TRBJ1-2	CASSNQRLLGYGYTF	TGTGCCAGCAGCAACCAGAGATTGCTAGGATATGGCTACACCTTC
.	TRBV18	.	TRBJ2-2	CASSPPGRNTGELFF	TGTGCCAGCTCACCACCGGGGAGGAACACCGGGGAGCTGTTTTTT
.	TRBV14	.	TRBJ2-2	CASSQWSSTGELFF	TGTGCCAGCAGCCAATGGTCCAGCACCGGGGAGCTGTTTTTT
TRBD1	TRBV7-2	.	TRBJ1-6	CASSFRDRNSPLHF	TGTGCCAGCAGCTTCCGGGACAGGAATTCACCCCTCCACTTT
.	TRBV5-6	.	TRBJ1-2	CASSWRTGSGYTF	TGTGCCAGCAGCTGGCGTACAGGGAGTGGCTACACCTTC
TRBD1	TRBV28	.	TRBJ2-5	CASSLAGTGARTQYF	TGTGCCAGCAGTTTAGCTGGGACAGGGGCCAGGACCCAGTACTTC
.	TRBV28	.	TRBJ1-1	CASSTRNRQVRNTEAFF	TGTGCCAGCAGTACAAGAAATCGACAGGTTCGGAACACTGAAGCTTTCTTT
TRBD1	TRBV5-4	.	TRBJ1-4	CASSPGGGNTNEKLFF	TGTGCCAGCAGCCCCGGAGGGGGCAATACTAATGAAAAACTGTTTTTT